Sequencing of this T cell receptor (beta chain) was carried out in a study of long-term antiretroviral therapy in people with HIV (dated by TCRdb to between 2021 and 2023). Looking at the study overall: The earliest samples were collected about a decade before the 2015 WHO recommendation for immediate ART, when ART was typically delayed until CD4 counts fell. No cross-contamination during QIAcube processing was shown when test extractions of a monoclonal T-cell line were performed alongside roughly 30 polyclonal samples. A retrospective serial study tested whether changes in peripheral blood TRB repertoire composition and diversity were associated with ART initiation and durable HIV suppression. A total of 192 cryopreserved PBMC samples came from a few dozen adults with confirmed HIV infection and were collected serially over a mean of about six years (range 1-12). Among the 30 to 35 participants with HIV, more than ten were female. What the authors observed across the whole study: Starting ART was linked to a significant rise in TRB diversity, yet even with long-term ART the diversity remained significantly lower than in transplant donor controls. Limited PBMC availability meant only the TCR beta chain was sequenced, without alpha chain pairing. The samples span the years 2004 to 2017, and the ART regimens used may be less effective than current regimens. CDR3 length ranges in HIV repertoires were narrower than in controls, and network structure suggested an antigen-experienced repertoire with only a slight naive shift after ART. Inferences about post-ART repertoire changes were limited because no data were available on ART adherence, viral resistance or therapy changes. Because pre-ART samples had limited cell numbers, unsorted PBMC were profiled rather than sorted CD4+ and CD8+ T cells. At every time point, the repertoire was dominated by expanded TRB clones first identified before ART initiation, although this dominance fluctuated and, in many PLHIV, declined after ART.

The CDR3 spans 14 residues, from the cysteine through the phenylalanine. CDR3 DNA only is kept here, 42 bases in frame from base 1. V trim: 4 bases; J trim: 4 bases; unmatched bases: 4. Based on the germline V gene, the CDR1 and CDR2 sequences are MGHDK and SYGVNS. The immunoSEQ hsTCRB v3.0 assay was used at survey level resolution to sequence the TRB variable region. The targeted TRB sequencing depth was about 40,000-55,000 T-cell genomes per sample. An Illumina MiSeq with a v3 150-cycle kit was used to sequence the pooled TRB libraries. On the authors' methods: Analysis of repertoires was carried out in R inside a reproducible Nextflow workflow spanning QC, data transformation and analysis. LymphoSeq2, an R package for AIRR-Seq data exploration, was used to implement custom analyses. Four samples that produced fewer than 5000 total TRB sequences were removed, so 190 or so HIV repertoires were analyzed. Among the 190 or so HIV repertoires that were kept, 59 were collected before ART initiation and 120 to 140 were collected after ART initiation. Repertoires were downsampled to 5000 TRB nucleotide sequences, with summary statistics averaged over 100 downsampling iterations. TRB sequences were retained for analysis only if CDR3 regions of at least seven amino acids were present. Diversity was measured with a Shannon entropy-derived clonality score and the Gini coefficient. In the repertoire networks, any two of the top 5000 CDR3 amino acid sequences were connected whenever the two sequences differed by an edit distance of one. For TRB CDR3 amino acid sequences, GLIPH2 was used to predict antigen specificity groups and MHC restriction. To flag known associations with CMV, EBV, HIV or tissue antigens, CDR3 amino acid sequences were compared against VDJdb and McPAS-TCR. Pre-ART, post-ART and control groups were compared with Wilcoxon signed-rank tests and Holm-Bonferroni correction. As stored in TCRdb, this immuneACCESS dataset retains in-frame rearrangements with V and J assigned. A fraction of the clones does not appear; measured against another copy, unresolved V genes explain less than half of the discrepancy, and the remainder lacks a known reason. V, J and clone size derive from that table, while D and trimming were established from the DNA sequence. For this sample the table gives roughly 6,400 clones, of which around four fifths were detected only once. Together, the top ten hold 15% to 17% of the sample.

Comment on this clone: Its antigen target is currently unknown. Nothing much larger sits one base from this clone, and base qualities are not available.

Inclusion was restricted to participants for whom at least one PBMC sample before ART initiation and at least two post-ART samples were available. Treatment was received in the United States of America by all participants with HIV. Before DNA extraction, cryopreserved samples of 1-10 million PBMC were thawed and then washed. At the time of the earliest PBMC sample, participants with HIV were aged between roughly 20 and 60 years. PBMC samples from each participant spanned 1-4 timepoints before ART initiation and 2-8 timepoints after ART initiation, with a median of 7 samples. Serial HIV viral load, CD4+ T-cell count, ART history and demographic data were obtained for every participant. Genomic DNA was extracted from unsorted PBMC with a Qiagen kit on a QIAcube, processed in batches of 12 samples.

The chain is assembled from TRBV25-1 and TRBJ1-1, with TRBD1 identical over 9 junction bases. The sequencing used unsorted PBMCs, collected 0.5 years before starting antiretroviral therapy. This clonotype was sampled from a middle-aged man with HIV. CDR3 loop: CASSAGQGFTEAFF. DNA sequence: TGTGCCAGCAGTGCGGGACAGGGCTTCACTGAAGCTTTCTTT.